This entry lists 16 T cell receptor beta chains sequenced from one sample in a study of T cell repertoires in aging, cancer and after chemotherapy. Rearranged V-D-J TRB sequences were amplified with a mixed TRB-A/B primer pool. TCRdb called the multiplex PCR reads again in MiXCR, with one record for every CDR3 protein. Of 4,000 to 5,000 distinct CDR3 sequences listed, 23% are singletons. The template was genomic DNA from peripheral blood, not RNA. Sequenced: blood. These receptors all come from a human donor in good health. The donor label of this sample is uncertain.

The CDR3 nucleotides read TGTGCCATCAGTGCGGGGACCTCCTACGAGCAGTACTTC. Protein product: CAISAGTSYEQYF. The gene calls are TRBV10-3 and TRBJ2-7; D is possibly TRBD1 or TRBD2 (5 bases each). CDR3 length: 13 amino acids. Germline values: CDR1 ENHRY, CDR2 SYGVKD. The V and J ends lost 4 bases and 0 bases respectively, with 7 bases between them.

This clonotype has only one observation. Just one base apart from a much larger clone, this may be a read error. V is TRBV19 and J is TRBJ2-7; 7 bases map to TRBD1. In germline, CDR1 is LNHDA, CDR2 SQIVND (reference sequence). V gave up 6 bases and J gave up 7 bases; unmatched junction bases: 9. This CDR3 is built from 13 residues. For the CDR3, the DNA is TGTGCCAGTAGGCCCCTAACAGGGGTTGAGCAGTACTTC. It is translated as CASRPLTGVEQYF.

CDR3 DNA sequence: TGTGCCAGCAGTGAGGCGGAGGACTATGGCTACACCTTC. Amino acids: CASSEAEDYGYTF. The chain combines TRBV12-3 or TRBV12-4 with TRBJ1-2; D ambiguous. This CDR3 comprises 13 residues. The germline V and J ends were trimmed by 5 bases and 3 bases, with 10 bases remaining between them.

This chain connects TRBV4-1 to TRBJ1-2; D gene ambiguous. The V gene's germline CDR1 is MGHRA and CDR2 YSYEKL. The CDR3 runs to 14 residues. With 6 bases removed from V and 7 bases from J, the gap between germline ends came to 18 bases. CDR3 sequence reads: CASRSGVQSSGYTF. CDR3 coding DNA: TGCGCCAGCAGAAGCGGGGTACAGTCTTCTGGCTACACCTTC.

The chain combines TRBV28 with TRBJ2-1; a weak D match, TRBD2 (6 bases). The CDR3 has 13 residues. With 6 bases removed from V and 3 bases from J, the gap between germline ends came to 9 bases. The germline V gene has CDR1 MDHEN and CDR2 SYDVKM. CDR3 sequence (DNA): TGTGCCAGCAGGGGAGGTAGCTACAATGAGCAGTTCTTC. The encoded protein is CASRGGSYNEQFF. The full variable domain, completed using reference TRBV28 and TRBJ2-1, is DVKVTQSSRYLVKRTGEKVFLECVQDMDHENMFWYRQDPGLGLRLIYFSYDVKMKEKGDIPEGYSVSREKKERFSLILESASTNQTSMYLCASRGGSYNEQFFGPGTRLTVL.

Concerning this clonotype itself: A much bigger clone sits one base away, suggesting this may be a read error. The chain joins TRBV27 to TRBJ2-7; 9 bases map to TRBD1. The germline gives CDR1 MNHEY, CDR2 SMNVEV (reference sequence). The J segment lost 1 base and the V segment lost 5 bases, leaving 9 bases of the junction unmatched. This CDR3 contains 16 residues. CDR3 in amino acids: CASSRTTGGRSYEQYF. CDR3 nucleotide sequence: TGTGCCAGCAGTCGGACGACAGGGGGAAGATCCTACGAGCAGTACTTC.

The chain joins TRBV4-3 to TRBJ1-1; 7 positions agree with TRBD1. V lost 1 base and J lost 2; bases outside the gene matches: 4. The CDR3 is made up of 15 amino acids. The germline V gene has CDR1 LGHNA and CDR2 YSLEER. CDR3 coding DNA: TGCGCCAGCAGCCAAGCGGACAGGAGAAACACTGAAGCTTTCTTT. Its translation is CASSQADRRNTEAFF.

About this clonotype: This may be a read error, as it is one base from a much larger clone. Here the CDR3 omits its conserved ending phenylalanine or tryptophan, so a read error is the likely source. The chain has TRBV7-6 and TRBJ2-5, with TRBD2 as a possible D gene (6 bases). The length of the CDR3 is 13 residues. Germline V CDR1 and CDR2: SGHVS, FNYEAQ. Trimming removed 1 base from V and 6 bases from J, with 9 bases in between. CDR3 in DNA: TGTGCCAGCAGCTTAGTCGGGAGACAGACCCAGTACTTA. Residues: CASSLVGRQTQYL.

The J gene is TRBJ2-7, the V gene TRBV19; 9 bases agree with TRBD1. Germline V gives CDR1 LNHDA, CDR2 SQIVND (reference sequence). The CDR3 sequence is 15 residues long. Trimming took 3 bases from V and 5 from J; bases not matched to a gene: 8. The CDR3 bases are TGTGCCAGTAGTATCCCCGGGACAGGGACCCACGAGCAGTACTTC. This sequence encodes CASSIPGTGTHEQYF.

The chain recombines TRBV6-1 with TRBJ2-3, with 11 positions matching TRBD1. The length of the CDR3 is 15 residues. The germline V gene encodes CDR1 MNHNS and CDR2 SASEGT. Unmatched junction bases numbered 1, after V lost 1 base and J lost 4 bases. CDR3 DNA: TGTGCCAGCAGTGAAGGGACAGGGGGCGCAGATACGCAGTATTTT. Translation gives CASSEGTGGADTQYF.

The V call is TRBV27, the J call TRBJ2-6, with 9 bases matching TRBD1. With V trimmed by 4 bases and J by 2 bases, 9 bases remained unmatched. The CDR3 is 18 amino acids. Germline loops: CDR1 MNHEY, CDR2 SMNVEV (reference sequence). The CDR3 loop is CASSYDVTGGTGANVLTF. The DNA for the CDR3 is TGTGCCAGCAGTTACGATGTGACAGGGGGAACTGGGGCCAACGTCCTGACTTTC.

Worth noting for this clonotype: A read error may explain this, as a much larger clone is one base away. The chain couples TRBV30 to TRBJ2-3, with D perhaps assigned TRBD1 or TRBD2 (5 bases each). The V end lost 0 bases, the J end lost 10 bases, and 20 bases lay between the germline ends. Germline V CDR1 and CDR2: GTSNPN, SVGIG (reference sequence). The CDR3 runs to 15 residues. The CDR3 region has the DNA TGTGCCTGGAGTGTACTAGTGGGGGAATACGATTCGCAGTATTTT. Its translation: CAWSVLVGEYDSQYF.

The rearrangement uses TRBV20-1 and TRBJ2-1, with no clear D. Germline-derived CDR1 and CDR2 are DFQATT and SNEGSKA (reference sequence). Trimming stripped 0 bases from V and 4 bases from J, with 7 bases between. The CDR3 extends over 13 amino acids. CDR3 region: CSARDYEYNEQFF. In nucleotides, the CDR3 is TGCAGTGCTAGAGATTACGAATACAATGAGCAGTTCTTC.

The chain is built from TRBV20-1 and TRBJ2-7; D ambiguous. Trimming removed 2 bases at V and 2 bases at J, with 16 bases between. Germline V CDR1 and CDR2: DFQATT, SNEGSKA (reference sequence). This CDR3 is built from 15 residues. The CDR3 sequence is CSARSTIQPAYEQYF. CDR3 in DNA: TGCAGTGCTAGATCCACTATCCAACCCGCCTACGAGCAGTACTTC.

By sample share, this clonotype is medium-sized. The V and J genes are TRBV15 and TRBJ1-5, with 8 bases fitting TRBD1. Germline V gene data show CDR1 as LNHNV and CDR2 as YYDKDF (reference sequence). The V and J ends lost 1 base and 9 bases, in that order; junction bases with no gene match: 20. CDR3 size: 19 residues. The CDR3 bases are TGTGCCACCAGCAGAGTCTCGACAGGGGAAACCCTCCTCAATTGGCCCCAGCATTTT. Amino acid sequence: CATSRVSTGETLLNWPQHF.

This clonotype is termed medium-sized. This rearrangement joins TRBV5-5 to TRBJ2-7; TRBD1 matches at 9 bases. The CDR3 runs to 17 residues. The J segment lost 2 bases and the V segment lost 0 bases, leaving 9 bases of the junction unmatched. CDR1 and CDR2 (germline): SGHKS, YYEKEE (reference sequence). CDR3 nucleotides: TGTGCCAGCAGCTTGGCCGATTTGGGACAGGGAACCTACGAGCAGTACTTC. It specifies CASSLADLGQGTYEQYF.